The 17 T cell receptor beta chains given below trace back to one sample, sequenced in a study of blood T cells in healthy people across ages. Sample-barcoded 5' priming and a J-beta primer mix drove a second PCR of about 6 to 11 cycles. One entry per CDR3 protein results from TCRdb running MiXCR on the 5' RACE reads. The data show under 800,000 distinct CDR3 sequences, roughly 41% seen once. Sequencing was carried out using blood. These receptors were taken from a woman aged 60-75 years in good health.

This clonotype was detected a few times. V and J are TRBV20-1 and TRBJ2-3; 7 nucleotides agree with TRBD2. CDR1 is DFQATT, CDR2 SNEGSKA, per germline (reference sequence). This CDR3 contains 15 residues. Unmatched junction bases numbered 13, after V lost 5 bases and J lost 5 bases. The CDR3 loop is CSALPGGGLIDTQYF. Written as DNA, the CDR3 is TGCAGTGCTCTCCCTGGGGGAGGGCTAATAGATACGCAGTATTTT.

This clonotype was seen a handful of times. This chain links TRBV11-1 with TRBJ2-7; 7 bases agree with TRBD1. The CDR3 is made up of 15 amino acids. Germline loops: CDR1 SGHAT, CDR2 FQDESV (reference sequence). J lost 2 bases, V lost 3 bases, and 7 bases had no gene match. This chain's CDR3 is CASSFDRDRAYEQYF. The CDR3 DNA reads TGTGCCAGCAGCTTTGACCGGGACAGAGCCTACGAGCAGTACTTC.

J is TRBJ2-5 and V is TRBV29-1; TRBD1 agrees at 9 bases. The CDR3 is made up of 16 amino acids. Germline assignment: CDR1 SQVTM and CDR2 ANQGSEA. V dropped 4 bases and J dropped 1; count of bases not matched to a gene: 10. CDR3 sequence (DNA): TGCAGCGTTGGGGGTTTATGGACAGGGGTCCAAGAGACCCAGTACTTC. This encodes CSVGGLWTGVQETQYF.

This clonotype came up a few times. The chain uses TRBV10-3 and TRBJ2-3; 8 nucleotides align to TRBD1. The CDR3 extends over 16 amino acids. Germline lookup yields CDR1 ENHRY and CDR2 SYGVKD. After removal of 6 bases from V and 2 bases from J, the junction contained 10 bases not matched to a gene. The CDR3 spells CAISPGGDRITDTQYF. DNA for the CDR3: TGTGCCATCAGCCCCGGAGGGGACAGGATCACAGATACGCAGTATTTT.

The rearrangement uses TRBV5-1 and TRBJ1-1; D uncertain. The length of the CDR3 is 15 residues. CDR1 and CDR2 from the germline V gene are SGHRS and YFSETQ. Trimming pared 4 bases from V and 5 bases from J, leaving 18 bases between. The CDR3: CASSDHRDPPTEAFF. CDR3 coding DNA: TGCGCCAGCAGCGATCACCGGGATCCCCCTACTGAAGCTTTCTTT.

As for this clonotype: A read error may account for a junction end that differs from germline. The gene calls are TRBV2 and TRBJ2-1; TRBD2 aligns across 9 bases. CDR1 is SNHLY and CDR2 is FYNNEI in the germline V gene. The CDR3 totals 15 residues. The CDR3 loop is CASSELAGAYNEQFF. CDR3 bases: TGCGCCAGCAGTGAATTAGCGGGAGCTTACAATGAGCAGTTCTTC. The full variable domain, in which reference TRBV2 and TRBJ2-1 provide the parts outside the CDR3, is EPEVTQTPSHQVTQMGQEVILRCVPISNHLYFYWYRQILGQKVEFLVSFYNNEISEKSEIFDDQFSVERPDGSNFTLKIRSTKLEDSAMYFCASSELAGAYNEQFFGPGTRLTVL.

The rearrangement links TRBV3-1 to TRBJ2-3; D is uncertain. V was trimmed by 0 bases and J by 2 bases, leaving 15 bases between them. CDR1 is LGHDT and CDR2 is YNNKEL in the germline V gene (reference sequence). This CDR3 is 17 amino acids long. CDR3 DNA: TGTGCCAGCAGCCAAGAAGAGGACCAACCCACCACAGATACGCAGTATTTT. Protein: CASSQEEDQPTTDTQYF.

The gene calls are TRBV29-1 and TRBJ2-3; D not resolved. Between the trimmed V and J ends, which lost 3 bases and 2 bases, there was a span of 6 bases. The CDR3 sequence is 12 residues long. The germline CDR1 and CDR2 sequences are SQVTM and ANQGSEA. In nucleotides, the CDR3 is TGCAGCGTTGATTTAGTCACAGATACGCAGTATTTT. Residues: CSVDLVTDTQYF.

This clonotype was detected many times. The chain uses TRBV7-2 and TRBJ1-6; 8 bases match TRBD1. Germline V gene data show CDR1 as SGHTA and CDR2 as FQGNSA. The V segment lost 4 bases and the J segment 9 bases; nucleotides outside the gene matches: 8. The CDR3 totals 15 residues. CDR3 nucleotide sequence: TGTGCCAGCAGCTCACAGGGGGGTGAAGGTTCACCCCTCCACTTT. Translated: CASSSQGGEGSPLHF.

The chain recombines TRBV29-1 with TRBJ2-3; 11 bases match TRBD2. This CDR3 is built from 15 residues. With 1 base clipped from V and 4 bases from J, the junction kept 4 bases outside the gene matches. Germline V gene data show CDR1 as SQVTM and CDR2 as ANQGSEA. CDR3 coding DNA: TGCAGCGTTGAAGGGACTAGCGGGTTCCCAGATACGCAGTATTTT. Amino acid sequence: CSVEGTSGFPDTQYF.

The chain uses TRBV10-2 and TRBJ2-3; the match to TRBD2 covers 12 bases. The V and J ends lost 3 bases and 4 bases, in that order; junction bases with no gene match: 5. The CDR3 spans 16 residues. Germline values: CDR1 WSHSY, CDR2 SAAADI. The DNA for the CDR3 is TGCGCCAGCAGTGAACCACTAGCGGGGGGACCAGATACGCAGTATTTT. Translating gives CASSEPLAGGPDTQYF.

The CDR3 DNA sequence: TGTGCCAGCAGCCAAGGGACTAGTAGTTCCTACGAGCAGTACTTC. It is translated as CASSQGTSSSYEQYF. The rearrangement links TRBV3-1 to TRBJ2-4; TRBD2 aligns across 7 bases. The last part of the DNA fits TRBJ2-7 better; the J call may be wrong. The CDR3 consists of 15 residues. Germline CDR1 reads LGHDT; CDR2 reads YNNKEL (reference sequence).

The rearrangement uses TRBV20-1 and TRBJ1-4, with unresolved D. CDR1 and CDR2 (germline): DFQATT, SNEGSKA (reference sequence). The CDR3 extends over 12 amino acids. The germline V and J ends were trimmed by 5 bases and 7 bases, with 11 bases remaining between them. CDR3 region: CSAQTGSEKLFF. The CDR3 DNA follows: TGCAGTGCTCAAACGGGGTCTGAAAAACTGTTTTTT.

This clonotype was recorded many times. The chain links TRBV2 to TRBJ2-7, with 12 nucleotides matching TRBD2. The CDR3 runs 14 residues. Per the germline V gene, CDR1 is SNHLY and CDR2 is FYNNEI. Losses at the gene ends were 8 bases for V and 2 bases for J; bases not matched to a gene: 4. CDR3 in amino acids: CASGRTSGAYEQYF. DNA of the CDR3: TGTGCCAGCGGGAGGACTAGCGGGGCCTACGAGCAGTACTTC.

The V and J genes are TRBV7-9 and TRBJ1-5; 11 positions match TRBD1. V lost 5 bases to trimming and J lost 6 bases; unmatched junction nucleotides: 3. Germline assignment: CDR1 SEHNR and CDR2 FQNEAQ (reference sequence). The CDR3 spans 14 residues. The CDR3 is CASSRTGGTQPQHF. Here the CDR3 DNA reads TGTGCCAGCAGCCGGACAGGGGGCACTCAGCCCCAGCATTTT.

CDR3 coding DNA: TGCAGTGCTCTTGATCGGCGGGGGGCCCAAGAGACCCAGTACTTC. It specifies CSALDRRGAQETQYF. The chain recombines TRBV20-1 with TRBJ2-5; 8 nucleotides match TRBD2. CDR1 is DFQATT, CDR2 SNEGSKA, per germline (reference sequence). J lost 1 base, V lost 5 bases, and 9 bases had no gene match. The CDR3 covers 15 residues.

This clonotype was counted between two and nine times. V gene TRBV24-1 combines with J gene TRBJ1-4; D unresolved. Trimming cost V 4 bases and J 0 bases, with 5 bases left between them. Germline V gene sequence: CDR1 KGHDR, CDR2 SFDVKD. CDR3 length: 14 residues. The CDR3 protein is CATSDGSTNEKLFF. In DNA, the CDR3 is TGTGCCACCAGTGACGGTTCAACTAATGAAAAACTGTTTTTT.